Below are 14 T cell receptor beta chains sequenced from a single sample in a study of T cell changes during pregnancy in multiple sclerosis. The method was immunoSEQ multiplex PCR; TCRdb's version includes in-frame clones alone and lacks a portion of them. Of 80,000 to 100,000 clones listed, roughly 91% are singletons. Sample: peripheral blood, taken after pregnancy. These receptors came from a female donor in good health, enrolled as a control in a pregnancy study.

V and J are TRBV9 and TRBJ2-1, with a tentative D call TRBD1 (5 bases). Germline CDR1 SGDLS, CDR2 YYNGEE. The CDR3 covers 16 residues. The V gene lost 3 bases and the J gene lost 10 bases, with 23 bases spanning the gap. The CDR3 protein is CASSARTFSGFVEQFF. CDR3 DNA: TGTGCCAGCAGCGCTCGGACCTTCTCAGGGTTCGTCGAGCAGTTCTTC.

Comment on this clone: One end of the junction fails to match germline, which may point to a read error. The sample carries other DNA sequences with the same CDR3. This chain joins TRBV7-2 and TRBJ1-1; no reliable D call. The CDR3 consists of 14 residues. CDR1 and CDR2 (germline): SGHTA, FQGNSA. CDR3 loop: CASSLGTLNTEAFF. The CDR3 coding sequence is TGTGCCAGTAGCTTAGGAACTCTGAACACTGAAGCTTTCTTT.

This chain joins TRBV7-3 and TRBJ2-3, with D perhaps TRBD2 (6 bases). The CDR3 consists of 17 residues. V lost 0 bases and J lost 1, with 14 bases in between. Germline V lookup: CDR1 SGHTA, CDR2 FQGTGA. CDR3 DNA: TGTGCCAGCAGCTTAACGGCGGGACTCGGGGGCACAGATACGCAGTATTTT. This codes for CASSLTAGLGGTDTQYF.

The chain combines TRBV11-2 with TRBJ2-3; possible D gene TRBD2, 5 bases. This CDR3 region has 15 residues. V lost 2 bases and J lost 3, with 12 bases in between. The germline V gene has CDR1 SGHAT and CDR2 FQNNGV. Written as DNA, the CDR3 is TGTGCCAGCAGCTTAACTAGTGTGGGGACAGATACGCAGTATTTT. This sequence encodes CASSLTSVGTDTQYF.

Comments on this clone: A read error may account for a junction end that differs from germline. The V call is TRBV7-7, the J call TRBJ2-1; maybe TRBD1 (6 bases). Germline values: CDR1 SSHAT, CDR2 FNYEAQ (reference sequence). The CDR3 is made up of 14 amino acids. This CDR3 is CASSLANRVDEQFF. For the CDR3, the DNA is TGTGCTAGCAGCTTAGCTAACAGGGTGGATGAGCAGTTCTTC.

This clone was counted only a few times. This chain connects TRBV18 to TRBJ1-1; weak D call: TRBD1 (5 bases). This CDR3 has 13 amino acids. V dropped 5 bases and J dropped 1 base, with 8 bases sitting between them. Germline values: CDR1 KGHSH, CDR2 LQKENI. This CDR3 reads CASSTGQNTEAFF. DNA of the CDR3: TGTGCCAGCTCAACCGGACAGAACACTGAAGCTTTCTTT. The full variable domain, rest sourced from reference TRBV18 and TRBJ1-1, is NAGVMQNPRHLVRRRGQEARLRCSPMKGHSHVYWYRQLPEEGLKFMVYLQKENIIDESGMPKERFSAEFPKEGPSILRIQQVVRGDSAAYFCASSTGQNTEAFFGQGTRLTVV.

The chain joins TRBV7-2 to TRBJ2-1; 8 bases are a match to TRBD2. Germline V CDR1 and CDR2: SGHTA, FQGNSA. Losses at the gene ends were 4 bases for V and 13 bases for J; bases not matched to a gene: 15. The length of the CDR3 is 15 residues. CDR3: CASSSREGSGASQFF. The CDR3 DNA sequence: TGTGCCAGCAGCTCCCGGGAGGGTAGCGGGGCTTCCCAGTTCTTC.

This clone was found once. This chain links TRBV2 with TRBJ2-2; possibly TRBD2 for D (7 bases). This CDR3 has 15 residues. Germline values: CDR1 SNHLY, CDR2 FYNNEI. Trimming shortened V by 6 bases and J by 2 bases, and 13 bases separated the two germline ends. In nucleotides, the CDR3 is TGTGCCAGCAGAGGAAGCGGGACAAACACCGGGGAGCTGTTTTTT. It encodes CASRGSGTNTGELFF.

The CDR3 nucleotides are TGTGCCAGCAGCGGGGGGGACTATGGCTACACCTTC. Translated, it gives CASSGGDYGYTF. The chain has TRBV5-4 and TRBJ1-2; D might be TRBD1 (5 bases). V was trimmed by 4 bases and J by 3 bases, leaving 7 bases between them. The germline V gene encodes CDR1 SGHNT and CDR2 YYREEE (reference sequence). This CDR3 spans 12 amino acids.

The V gene is TRBV6-5, the J gene TRBJ2-5; D is ambiguous. Trimming left V 0 bases short and J 4 bases short, with 9 bases between. Germline assignment: CDR1 MNHEY and CDR2 SVGAGI. The CDR3 has 14 residues. The CDR3 spells CASSYSRTRETQYF. The CDR3 bases are TGTGCCAGCAGTTACTCACGAACTCGAGAGACCCAGTACTTC.

The chain combines TRBV5-8 with TRBJ2-7; the match to TRBD2 covers 8 bases. The CDR3 spans 16 residues. V lost 2 bases to trimming and J lost 2 bases; unmatched junction nucleotides: 9. Germline V gene data show CDR1 as SGHTS and CDR2 as YDEGEE. CDR3 in DNA: TGTGCCAGCAGCTTTAATTGGCGGGGGGTAACCTACGAGCAGTACTTC. Encoded protein: CASSFNWRGVTYEQYF.

This clone appeared once. The chain employs TRBV7-9 and TRBJ2-2; 9 nucleotides line up with TRBD1. CDR1 is SEHNR, CDR2 FQNEAQ, per germline (reference sequence). Trimming at V came to 2 bases and at J to 7 bases, leaving 5 bases not matched to a gene. The CDR3 runs 15 residues. CDR3 DNA sequence: TGTGCCAGCAGCTTATGGGACAGGGCGGACGGGGAGCTGTTTTTT. It specifies CASSLWDRADGELFF.

This chain connects TRBV4-1 to TRBJ1-4, with 7 bases identical to TRBD1. Germline V gene lookup returns CDR1 MGHRA and CDR2 YSYEKL. This CDR3 contains 15 residues. V dropped 4 bases and J dropped 5; count of bases not matched to a gene: 7. The CDR3 spells CASSLQDRRNEKLFF. CDR3 nucleotide sequence: TGCGCCAGCAGCCTTCAGGACAGGCGAAATGAAAAACTGTTTTTT.

This chain links TRBV4-2 with TRBJ2-3, with TRBD2 identical over 8 bases. The CDR3 is made up of 15 amino acids. In germline, CDR1 is LGHNA, CDR2 YNFKEQ. The J segment lost 7 bases and the V segment lost 2 bases, leaving 8 bases of the junction unmatched. This CDR3 is CASSQLSGGMNTQYF. Written as DNA, the CDR3 is TGTGCCAGCAGCCAACTAAGCGGGGGCATGAATACGCAGTATTTT.